This TCR beta chain came from a study of Ad26.COV2.S vaccination and SARS-CoV-2 variants. About the research overall: It was the COV1001 Ad26.COV2.S trial arm that included the donor.

Treatment described: around 19 received Ad26.COV2.S at low or high dose, single or two shots; about five received placebo; per-sample allocation not given. Day 63 after the first vaccine or placebo injection was the time point for sampling. Boston supplied an adult donor aged 18-55 years. TCRdb's copy holds only in-frame clones and misses some; the assay was immunoSEQ multiplex PCR. This sample carries about 280,000 clones, approximately 87% of them seen once, and the ten largest clones take approximately 3.3%. This CDR3 contains 13 residues. Trimming took off 1 base at V and 9 bases at J, with 7 bases between the two ends. Germline CDR1 is MRHNA and CDR2 is SNTAGT.

V gene TRBV6-4 combines with J gene TRBJ1-6, with D unresolved. The receptor was isolated from a person aged 18-60 years who received the Ad26.COV2.S COVID-19 vaccine or a placebo. Source: peripheral blood, taken in a trial of Ad26.COV2.S vaccine versus placebo. The CDR3 spells CASSDFEGSPLHF. The CDR3 nucleotides read TGTGCCAGCAGTGACTTCGAGGGTTCACCCCTCCACTTT.